This TCR beta chain appears in the sequencing data of a study of blood T cells in healthy people across ages. To note about this clonotype: Its antigen remains unknown.

Alongside a J-beta primer mix, a sample-barcoded 5' primer served in a second PCR lasting about 6 to 11 cycles. The template-switch adaptor, which had 12 random nucleotides, put a tag on each cDNA molecule. TCRdb re-analysed the 5' RACE reads in MiXCR, keeping a single row per CDR3 protein. This sample carries 700,000 to 850,000 distinct CDR3 sequences, approximately 53% of them seen once, and the ten largest clones take approximately 41%. Looked up from germline, CDR1 is MDHEN and CDR2 is SYDVKM. This CDR3 is built from 13 residues. The V gene lost 7 bases and the J gene lost 3 bases, with 13 bases spanning the gap. Each sample used at least 6 million PBMCs. Findings and caveats of the study: Estimated diversity that came from one million T cells was considered an underestimate. TCR beta diversity correlated strongly with naive T cell percentage.

The clonotype was recovered from a man of 80 years or more in good health. This rearrangement joins TRBV28 to TRBJ2-7; D is possibly TRBD1 (6 bases). Sequenced: blood. The CDR3 DNA sequence: TGTGCCAGCAACCAAGGGGGAAACTACGAGCAGTACTTC. Amino acids: CASNQGGNYEQYF.